This T cell receptor beta chain is drawn from a study of tumor-infiltrating lymphocytes in primary liver carcinoma. The overall study: Donors underwent surgery for histopathologically diagnosed primary liver carcinoma.

Looked up from germline, CDR1 is MNHNY and CDR2 is SVGAGI (reference sequence). The CDR3 covers 13 residues. cDNA specific to TCR beta was made from roughly 500 ng of total RNA, with a constant-region primer employed for priming. Three rounds of nested multiplex PCR with slightly modified ARM-PCR produced TCR beta libraries. PCR rounds one and two used TRBV1-TRBV30 forward primers with a C-beta reverse primer for 9 to 10 cycles each. A single record per CDR3 protein comes from TCRdb applying MiXCR to the multiplex PCR reads. The sample has about 310,000 distinct CDR3 sequences; approximately 58% are singletons. On this clonotype itself: A read error may explain this, as a much larger clone is one base away.

Extraction also yielded germline DNA, while blood RNA was obtained from unsorted whole blood. Specimen: peripheral blood. The chain uses TRBV6-6 and TRBJ2-7; TRBD1 is a possible D gene (6 bases). The clonotype originates from a woman younger than 45 with primary liver carcinoma and hepatitis B virus infection. The CDR3 DNA reads TGTGCCGGCAGTTGGTACAGGGACCACGAGCAGTACTTC. Encoded protein: CAGSWYRDHEQYF.